Reported below is one TCR beta chain. The sample comes from a study of technical replicates of blood from a handful of donors. This CDR3 region has 12 residues. V was pared by 4 bases and J by 5 bases, with 8 bases between. Germline CDR1 is LNHNV and CDR2 is YYDKDF (reference sequence). Sequenced by immunoSEQ multiplex PCR; TCRdb stores in-frame clones only, minus some. The sample lists fewer than 100,000 clones, approximately 94% occurring once. This receptor was obtained from a human donor in good health. The rearrangement links TRBV15 to TRBJ1-2; D is possibly TRBD1 (6 bases). Sequenced sample: T cells isolated from PBMCs. CDR3 nucleotide sequence: TGTGCCACCAGCACTACAGGGTATGGCTACACCTTC. Amino acid sequence: CATSTTGYGYTF.